Shown below are 15 T cell receptor beta chains from a single sample sequenced in a study of CD8+ T cells in alopecia areata (dated by TCRdb to the late 2010s). The library was generated by the immunoSEQ multiplex PCR assay. For TCR sequencing, RNA was extracted from every sample and reverse transcribed into cDNA to serve as template. Held by TCRdb, this immuneACCESS table contains in-frame sequences only and omits some clones. Under half of the omission traces to an unresolved V gene where checked; the cause of the rest is unknown. Counted in this sample were tens of thousands of clones; 55% to 65% of them appeared once. The ten largest make up roughly 15% of the sample. Taken with the paper, the label for time point translates to: baseline before oral tofacitinib. This material consisted of CD8+ T cells sorted from blood, taken at week 0. Receptor source: a human donor with alopecia areata.

The rearrangement joins TRBV10-3 to TRBJ1-2; D unclear. V was clipped by 3 bases and J by 6 bases, with 5 bases between them. The CDR3 is 11 amino acids. The germline V gene has CDR1 ENHRY and CDR2 SYGVKD. The CDR3 sequence: CAISDPDGYTF. The CDR3 coding sequence is TGTGCCATCAGTGATCCCGATGGCTACACCTTC.

This sequence joins TRBV7-3 and TRBJ1-1; D not resolved. The CDR3 consists of 14 residues. CDR1 SGHTA and CDR2 FQGTGA come from the germline V gene. Trimming left V 1 base short and J 5 bases short, with 11 bases between. CDR3 in amino acids: CASSLNPMTTEAFF. DNA for the CDR3: TGTGCCAGCAGCTTAAACCCCATGACGACTGAAGCTTTCTTT. The full variable domain, completed using reference TRBV7-3 and TRBJ1-1, is GAGVSQTPSNKVTEKGKYVELRCDPISGHTALYWYRQSLGQGPEFLIYFQGTGAADDSGLPNDRFFAVRPEGSVSTLKIQRTERGDSAVYLCASSLNPMTTEAFFGQGTRLTVV.

There are many counts of this clone. This rearrangement joins TRBV11-2 to TRBJ2-3; 8 bases match TRBD2. CDR1 is SGHAT, CDR2 FQNNGV, per germline. V gave up 2 bases and J gave up 4 bases; unmatched junction bases: 8. The CDR3 sequence is 16 residues long. For the CDR3, the DNA is TGTGCCAGCAGCTTATTCGGTAGCGGGGCAGCAGATACGCAGTATTTT. Residues: CASSLFGSGAADTQYF.

The chain combines TRBV4-1 with TRBJ1-2; tentative D call: TRBD1 (6 bases). Germline lookup yields CDR1 MGHRA and CDR2 YSYEKL. The CDR3 is made up of 14 amino acids. V was pared by 2 bases and J by 2 bases, with 9 bases between. The CDR3 nucleotides are TGCGCCAGCAGCCAACAGCAGGGGAACTATGGCTACACCTTC. Protein product: CASSQQQGNYGYTF.

V usage is TRBV5-6 and J usage is TRBJ2-5; tentative D call: TRBD1 (6 bases). CDR1 and CDR2 (germline): SGHDT, YYEEEE. Trimming left V 0 bases short and J 10 bases short, with 25 bases between. The CDR3 length is 17 residues. CDR3 amino acids: CASSLGHDRWGPSDQYF. CDR3 sequence (DNA): TGTGCCAGCAGCTTGGGACACGACCGGTGGGGGCCAAGTGACCAGTACTTC.

There are a few counts of this clone. The V gene is TRBV4-2, the J gene TRBJ2-7; D gene uncertain. V lost 0 bases and J 1 base, leaving 10 bases between the germline ends. Germline V lookup: CDR1 LGHNA, CDR2 YNFKEQ. CDR3 length: 15 residues. The CDR3 loop is CASSQDLDTSYEQYF. In nucleotides, the CDR3 is TGTGCCAGCAGCCAAGATCTAGACACTTCCTACGAGCAGTACTTC.

The rearrangement joins TRBV5-1 to TRBJ2-5; D ambiguous. V was pared by 2 bases and J by 0 bases, with 5 bases between. This CDR3 has 13 residues. The germline gives CDR1 SGHRS, CDR2 YFSETQ. The CDR3 loop is CASSFVYQETQYF. For the CDR3, the DNA is TGCGCCAGCAGCTTCGTGTACCAAGAGACCCAGTACTTC.

The chain employs TRBV6-6 and TRBJ2-2; 7 bases line up with TRBD1. The germline CDR1 and CDR2 sequences are MNHNY and SVGAGI (reference sequence). The trim removed 6 bases at V and 6 bases at J, leaving 4 bases unmatched. This CDR3 region has 13 residues. CDR3 sequence reads: CASRTGWAGELFF. The CDR3 DNA follows: TGTGCCAGCAGGACAGGGTGGGCCGGGGAGCTGTTTTTT.

The chain recombines TRBV7-6 with TRBJ2-1, with a weak D call TRBD1 (6 bases). There are 20 residues in the CDR3. Trimming cost V 7 bases and J 5 bases, with 33 bases left between them. From germline, CDR1 is SGHVS and CDR2 FNYEAQ. CDR3 loop: CASTPTPLWGNREQNNEQFF. CDR3 DNA sequence: TGTGCCAGCACCCCAACCCCCTTGTGGGGTAACAGGGAGCAAAACAATGAGCAGTTCTTC.

V and J are TRBV27 and TRBJ2-3; no firm D call. This CDR3 has 14 amino acids. V was trimmed by 5 bases and J by 2 bases, leaving 11 bases between them. Germline V gene data show CDR1 as MNHEY and CDR2 as SMNVEV (reference sequence). This CDR3 reads CASSIFGNTDTQYF. The CDR3 region has the DNA TGTGCCAGCAGTATCTTTGGGAACACAGATACGCAGTATTTT.

The rearrangement links TRBV28 to TRBJ1-5; the D gene is possibly TRBD1 (5 bases). The V gene lost 3 bases and the J gene lost 6 bases, with 9 bases spanning the gap. Germline lookup yields CDR1 MDHEN and CDR2 SYDVKM. This CDR3 has 13 residues. The CDR3, as DNA: TGTGCCAGCAGTTTGGGGGGACCTCAGCCCCAGCATTTT. Protein sequence: CASSLGGPQPQHF.

To note about this clone: At one of its ends the junction is not consistent with the germline gene, which may arise from a read error. The V gene is TRBV9, the J gene TRBJ2-1; D perhaps matches TRBD1 (6 bases). Germline V gene data show CDR1 as SGDLS and CDR2 as YYNGEE. The CDR3 has 15 amino acids. The CDR3: CASSEQGISYNEQFF. CDR3 coding DNA: TGTGCCAGCAGCGAGCAGGGGATCTCCTACAACGAGCAGTTCTTC.

The V gene is TRBV27, the J gene TRBJ2-1, with D unclear. Trimming cost V 8 bases and J 7 bases, with 12 bases left between them. CDR3 length equals 12 residues. Germline lookup yields CDR1 MNHEY and CDR2 SMNVEV (reference sequence). The CDR3 coding sequence is TGTGCCAGCCATTCGGGCTTGAATGAGCAGTTCTTC. As protein: CASHSGLNEQFF.

The chain links TRBV25-1 to TRBJ2-5; D gene unclear. Trimming took 2 bases from V and 5 from J, leaving 12 bases between them. The CDR3 covers 14 residues. Per germline, CDR1 MGHDK and CDR2 SYGVNS. The CDR3 region has the DNA TGTGCCAGCAGTGAAATGGCGATTCAGGAGACCCAGTACTTC. Amino acid sequence: CASSEMAIQETQYF.

The V and J genes are TRBV13 and TRBJ1-1; D is unresolved. The CDR3 has 14 amino acids. V was trimmed by 0 bases and J by 1 base, leaving 6 bases between them. CDR1 and CDR2 (germline): PRHDT, FYEKMQ (reference sequence). The chain's CDR3 is CASSLGAGNTEAFF. CDR3 coding DNA: TGTGCCAGCAGCTTAGGTGCAGGGAACACTGAAGCTTTCTTT.